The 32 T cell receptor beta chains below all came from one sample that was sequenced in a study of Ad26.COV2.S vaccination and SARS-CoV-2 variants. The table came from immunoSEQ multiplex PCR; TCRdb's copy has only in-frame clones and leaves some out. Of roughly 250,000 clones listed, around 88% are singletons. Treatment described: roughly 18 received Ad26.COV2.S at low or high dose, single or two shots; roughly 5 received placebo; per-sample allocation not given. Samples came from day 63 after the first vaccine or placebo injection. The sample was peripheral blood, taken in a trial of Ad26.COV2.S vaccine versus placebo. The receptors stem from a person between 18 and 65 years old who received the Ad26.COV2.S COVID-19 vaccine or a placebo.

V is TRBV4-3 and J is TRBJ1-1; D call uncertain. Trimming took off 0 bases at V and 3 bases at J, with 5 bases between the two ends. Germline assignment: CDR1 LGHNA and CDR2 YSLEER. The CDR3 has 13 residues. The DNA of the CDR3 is TGCGCCAGCAGCCAAGAACAGTACACTGAAGCTTTCTTT. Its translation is CASSQEQYTEAFF.

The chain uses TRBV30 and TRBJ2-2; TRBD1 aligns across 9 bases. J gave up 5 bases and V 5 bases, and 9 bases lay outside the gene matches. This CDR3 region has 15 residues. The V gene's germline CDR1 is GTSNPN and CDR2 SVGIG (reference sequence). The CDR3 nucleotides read TGTGCCTGGGACAGGGACAGGGTAGTAACCGGGGAGCTGTTTTTT. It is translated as CAWDRDRVVTGELFF. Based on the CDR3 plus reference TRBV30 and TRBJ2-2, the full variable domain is SQTIHQWPATLVQPVGSPLSLECTVEGTSNPNLYWYRQAAGRGLQLLFYSVGIGQISSEVPQNLSASRPQDRQFILSSKKLLLSDSGFYLCAWDRDRVVTGELFFGEGSRLTVL.

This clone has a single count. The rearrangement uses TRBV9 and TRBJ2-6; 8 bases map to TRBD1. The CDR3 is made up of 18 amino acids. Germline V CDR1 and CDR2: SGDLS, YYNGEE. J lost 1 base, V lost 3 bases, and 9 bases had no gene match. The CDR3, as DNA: TGTGCCAGCAGCGCCCTCGCGACAGGGGATTCTGGGGCCAACGTCCTGACTTTC. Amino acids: CASSALATGDSGANVLTF.

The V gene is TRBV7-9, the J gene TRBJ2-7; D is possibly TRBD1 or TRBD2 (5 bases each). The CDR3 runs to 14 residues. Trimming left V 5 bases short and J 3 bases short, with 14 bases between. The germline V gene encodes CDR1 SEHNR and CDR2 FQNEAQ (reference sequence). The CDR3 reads CASSPTGRNYEQYF. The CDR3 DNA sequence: TGTGCCAGCAGCCCCACGGGGCGGAACTACGAGCAGTACTTC.

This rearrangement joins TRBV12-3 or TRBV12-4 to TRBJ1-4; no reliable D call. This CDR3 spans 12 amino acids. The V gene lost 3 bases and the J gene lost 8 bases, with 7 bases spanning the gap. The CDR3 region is CASSLKEEKLFF. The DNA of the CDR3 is TGTGCCAGCAGTTTGAAGGAGGAAAAACTGTTTTTT.

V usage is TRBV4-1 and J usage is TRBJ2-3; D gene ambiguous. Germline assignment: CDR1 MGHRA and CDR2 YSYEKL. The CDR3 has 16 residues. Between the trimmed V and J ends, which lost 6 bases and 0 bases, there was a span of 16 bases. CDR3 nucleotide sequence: TGCGCCAGCAGACTCTACGCTTTAGGGAGCACAGATACGCAGTATTTT. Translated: CASRLYALGSTDTQYF.

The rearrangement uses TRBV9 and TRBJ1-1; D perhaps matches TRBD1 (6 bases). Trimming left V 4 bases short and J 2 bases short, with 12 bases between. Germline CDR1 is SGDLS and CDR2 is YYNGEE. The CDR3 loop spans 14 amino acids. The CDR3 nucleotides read TGTGCCAGCAGCCATACAGGGTTAAACACTGAAGCTTTCTTT. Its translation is CASSHTGLNTEAFF. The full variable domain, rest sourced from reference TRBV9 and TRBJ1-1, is DSGVTQTPKHLITATGQRVTLRCSPRSGDLSVYWYQQSLDQGLQFLIQYYNGEERAKGNILERFSAQQFPDLHSELNLSSLELGDSALYFCASSHTGLNTEAFFGQGTRLTVV.

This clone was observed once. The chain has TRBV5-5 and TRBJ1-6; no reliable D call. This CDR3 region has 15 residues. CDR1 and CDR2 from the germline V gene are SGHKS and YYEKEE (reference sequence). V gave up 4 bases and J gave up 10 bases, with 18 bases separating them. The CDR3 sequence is CASSLWWGIGSPLHF. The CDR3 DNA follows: TGTGCCAGCAGCCTTTGGTGGGGTATAGGCTCACCCCTCCACTTT.

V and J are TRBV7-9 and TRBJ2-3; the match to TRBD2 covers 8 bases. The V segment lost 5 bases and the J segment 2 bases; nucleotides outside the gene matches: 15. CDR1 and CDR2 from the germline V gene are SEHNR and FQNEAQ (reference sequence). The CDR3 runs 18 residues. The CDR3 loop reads CASSPTSGGHPYTDTQYF. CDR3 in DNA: TGTGCCAGCAGCCCGACGTCGGGGGGGCATCCCTACACAGATACGCAGTATTTT.

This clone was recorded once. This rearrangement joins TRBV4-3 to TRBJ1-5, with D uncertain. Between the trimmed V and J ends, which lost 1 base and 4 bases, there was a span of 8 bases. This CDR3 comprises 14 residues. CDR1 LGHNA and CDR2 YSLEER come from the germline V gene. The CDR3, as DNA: TGCGCCAGCAGCCAAGGGTGGCAAAATCAGCCCCAGCATTTT. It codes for CASSQGWQNQPQHF.

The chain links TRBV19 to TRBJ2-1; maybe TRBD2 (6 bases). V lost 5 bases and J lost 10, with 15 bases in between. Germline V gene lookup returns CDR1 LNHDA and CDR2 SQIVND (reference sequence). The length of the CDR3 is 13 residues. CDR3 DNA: TGTGCCAGTAGTTCCTCGGGGGTGGTCGAGCAGTTCTTC. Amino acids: CASSSSGVVEQFF.

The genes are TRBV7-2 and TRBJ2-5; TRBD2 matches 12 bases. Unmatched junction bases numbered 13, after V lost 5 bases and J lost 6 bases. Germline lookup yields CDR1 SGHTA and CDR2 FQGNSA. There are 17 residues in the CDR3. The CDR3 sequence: CASSASGRALLGKTQYF. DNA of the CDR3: TGTGCCAGCAGCGCTAGCGGGAGGGCTCTCCTCGGAAAGACCCAGTACTTC.

This CDR3 reads CASTLEGIRGEKLFF. CDR3 nucleotides: TGTGCCAGCACCCTAGAGGGTATTCGAGGTGAAAAACTGTTTTTT. This chain links TRBV5-8 with TRBJ1-4, with D unclear. This CDR3 is 15 amino acids long. In germline, CDR1 is SGHTS, CDR2 YDEGEE. V was trimmed by 6 bases and J by 7 bases, leaving 19 bases between them.

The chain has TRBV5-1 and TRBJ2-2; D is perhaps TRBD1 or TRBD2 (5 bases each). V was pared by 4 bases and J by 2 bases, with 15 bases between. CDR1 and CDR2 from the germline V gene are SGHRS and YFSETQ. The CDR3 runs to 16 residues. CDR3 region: CASSRGPSLNTGELFF. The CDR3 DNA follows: TGCGCCAGCAGCCGGGGCCCATCGCTTAACACCGGGGAGCTGTTTTTT. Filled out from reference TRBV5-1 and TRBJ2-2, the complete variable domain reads KAGVTQTPRYLIKTRGQQVTLSCSPISGHRSVSWYQQTPGQGLQFLFEYFSETQRNKGNFPGRFSGRQFSNSRSEMNVSTLELGDSALYLCASSRGPSLNTGELFFGEGSRLTVL.

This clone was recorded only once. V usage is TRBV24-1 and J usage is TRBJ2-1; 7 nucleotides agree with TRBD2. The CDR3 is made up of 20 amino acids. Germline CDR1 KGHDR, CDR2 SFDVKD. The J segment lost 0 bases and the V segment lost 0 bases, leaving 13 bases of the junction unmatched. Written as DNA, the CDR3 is TGTGCCACCAGTGATTTGCATTCGCGGGGGACCTTGAGCTCCTACAATGAGCAGTTCTTC. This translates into CATSDLHSRGTLSSYNEQFF.

DNA of the CDR3: TGTGCCAGCAGCTTGAGAGCTTCGAACACTGAAGCTTTCTTT. Translation gives CASSLRASNTEAFF. The gene calls are TRBV11-3 and TRBJ1-1, with D unresolved. V dropped 3 bases and J dropped 1 base, with 9 bases sitting between them. CDR1 SGHNT and CDR2 YENEEA come from the germline V gene. The CDR3 runs to 14 residues.

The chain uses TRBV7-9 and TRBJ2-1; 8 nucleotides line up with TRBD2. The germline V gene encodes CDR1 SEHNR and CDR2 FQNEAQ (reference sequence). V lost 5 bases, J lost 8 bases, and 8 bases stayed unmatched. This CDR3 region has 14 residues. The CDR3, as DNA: TGTGCCAGCAGCCACCCCGGACTAGCATATGAGCAGTTCTTC. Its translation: CASSHPGLAYEQFF.

Written as DNA, the CDR3 is TGTGCCTGGGAAGGGGGGCCGGGAAACAATGAGCAGTTCTTC. Protein: CAWEGGPGNNEQFF. The chain joins TRBV30 to TRBJ2-1, with D perhaps assigned TRBD1 or TRBD2 (6 bases each). Germline V gene sequence: CDR1 GTSNPN, CDR2 SVGIG (reference sequence). The CDR3 totals 14 residues. Trimming stripped 5 bases from V and 5 bases from J, with 16 bases between.

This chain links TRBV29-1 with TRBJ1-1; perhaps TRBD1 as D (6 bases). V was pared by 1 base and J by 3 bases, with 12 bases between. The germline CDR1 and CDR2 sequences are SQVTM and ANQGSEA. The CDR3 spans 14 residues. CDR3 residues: CSVEGGAWDTEAFF. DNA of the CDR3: TGCAGCGTTGAAGGGGGGGCGTGGGACACTGAAGCTTTCTTT.

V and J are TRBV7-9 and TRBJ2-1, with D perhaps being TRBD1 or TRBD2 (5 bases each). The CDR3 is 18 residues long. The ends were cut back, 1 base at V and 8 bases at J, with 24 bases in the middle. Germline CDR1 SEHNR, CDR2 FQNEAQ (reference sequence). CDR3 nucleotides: TGTGCCAGCAGCTTAGGGCGTGTAAGGGACGCGTGGAAAGATGAGCAGTTCTTC. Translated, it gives CASSLGRVRDAWKDEQFF.

The CDR3 spells CATRDRASETQYF. The CDR3 DNA is TGTGCCACCAGGGACAGAGCCTCGGAGACCCAGTACTTC. The chain employs TRBV6-5 and TRBJ2-5; TRBD1 agrees at 7 bases. Unmatched junction bases numbered 10, after V lost 10 bases and J lost 5 bases. The CDR3 contains 13 residues. Per the germline V gene, CDR1 is MNHEY and CDR2 is SVGAGI.

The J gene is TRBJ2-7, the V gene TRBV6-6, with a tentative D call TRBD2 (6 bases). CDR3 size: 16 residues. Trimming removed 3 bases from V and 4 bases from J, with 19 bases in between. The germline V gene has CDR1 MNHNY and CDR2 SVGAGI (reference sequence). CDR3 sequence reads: CASSYGQIGSYYEQYF. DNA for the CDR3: TGTGCCAGCAGTTATGGGCAGATCGGGAGTTATTACGAGCAGTACTTC.

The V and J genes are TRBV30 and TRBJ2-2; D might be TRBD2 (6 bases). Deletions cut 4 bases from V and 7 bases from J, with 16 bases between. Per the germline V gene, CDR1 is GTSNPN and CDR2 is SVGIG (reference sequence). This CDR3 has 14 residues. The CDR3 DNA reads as TGTGCCTGGATACGCGGCACGGGACTCGGGGAGCTGTTTTTT. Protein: CAWIRGTGLGELFF.

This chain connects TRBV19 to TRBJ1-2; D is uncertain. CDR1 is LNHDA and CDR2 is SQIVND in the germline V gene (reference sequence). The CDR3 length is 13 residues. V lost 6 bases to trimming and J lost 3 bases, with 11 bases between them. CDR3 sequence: CASRQNPDYGYTF. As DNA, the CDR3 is TGTGCCAGTAGACAGAACCCGGACTATGGCTACACCTTC.

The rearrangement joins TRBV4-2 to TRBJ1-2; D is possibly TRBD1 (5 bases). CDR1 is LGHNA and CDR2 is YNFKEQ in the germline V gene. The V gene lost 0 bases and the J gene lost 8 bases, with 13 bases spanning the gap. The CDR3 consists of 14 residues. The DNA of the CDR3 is TGTGCCAGCAGCCAAGATTTGGCAGGGAACGGCTACACCTTC. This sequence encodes CASSQDLAGNGYTF.

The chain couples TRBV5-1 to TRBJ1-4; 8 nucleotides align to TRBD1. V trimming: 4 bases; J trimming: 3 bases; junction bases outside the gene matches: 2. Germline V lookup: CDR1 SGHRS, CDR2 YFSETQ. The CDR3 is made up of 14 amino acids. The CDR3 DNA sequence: TGCGCCAGCAGCCTGGACAGGGCTAATGAAAAACTGTTTTTT. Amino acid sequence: CASSLDRANEKLFF.

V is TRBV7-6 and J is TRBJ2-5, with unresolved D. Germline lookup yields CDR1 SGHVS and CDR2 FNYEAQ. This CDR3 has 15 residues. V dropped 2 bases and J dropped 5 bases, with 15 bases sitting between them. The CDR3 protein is CASSLNSLITETQYF. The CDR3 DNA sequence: TGTGCCAGCAGCTTAAACAGCCTCATAACGGAGACCCAGTACTTC.

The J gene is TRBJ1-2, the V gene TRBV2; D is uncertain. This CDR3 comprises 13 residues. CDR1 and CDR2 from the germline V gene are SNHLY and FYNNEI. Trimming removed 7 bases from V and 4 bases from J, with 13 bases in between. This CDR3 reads CASNLCSSYGYTF. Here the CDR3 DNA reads TGTGCCAGCAATCTGTGCAGTTCCTATGGCTACACCTTC. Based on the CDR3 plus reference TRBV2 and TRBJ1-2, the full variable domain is EPEVTQTPSHQVTQMGQEVILRCVPISNHLYFYWYRQILGQKVEFLVSFYNNEISEKSEIFDDQFSVERPDGSNFTLKIRSTKLEDSAMYFCASNLCSSYGYTFGSGTRLTVV.

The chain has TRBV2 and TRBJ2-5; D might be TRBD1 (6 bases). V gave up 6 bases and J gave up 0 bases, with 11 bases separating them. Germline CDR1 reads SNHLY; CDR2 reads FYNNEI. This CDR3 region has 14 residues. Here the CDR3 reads CASRVYRDQETQYF. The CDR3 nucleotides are TGTGCCAGCAGAGTTTACAGGGACCAAGAGACCCAGTACTTC.

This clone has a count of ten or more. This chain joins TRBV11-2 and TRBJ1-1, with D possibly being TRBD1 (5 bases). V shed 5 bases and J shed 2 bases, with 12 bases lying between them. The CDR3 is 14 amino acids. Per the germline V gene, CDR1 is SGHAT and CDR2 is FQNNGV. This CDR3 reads CASSEDGANTEAFF. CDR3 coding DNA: TGTGCCAGCAGCGAGGACGGGGCCAACACTGAAGCTTTCTTT.

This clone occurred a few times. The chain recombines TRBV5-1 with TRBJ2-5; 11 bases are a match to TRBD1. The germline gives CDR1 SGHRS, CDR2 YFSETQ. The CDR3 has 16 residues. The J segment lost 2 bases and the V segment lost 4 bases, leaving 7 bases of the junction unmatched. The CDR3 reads CASSTGQGAFQETQYF. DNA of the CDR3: TGCGCCAGCAGCACCGGACAGGGGGCGTTTCAAGAGACCCAGTACTTC.

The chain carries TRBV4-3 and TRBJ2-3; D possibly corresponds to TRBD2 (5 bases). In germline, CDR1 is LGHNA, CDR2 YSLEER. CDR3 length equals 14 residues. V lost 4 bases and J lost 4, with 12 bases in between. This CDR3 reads CASSRGEGSDTQYF. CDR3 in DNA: TGCGCCAGCAGCCGAGGCGAGGGATCAGATACGCAGTATTTT.